This TCR beta chain was found in a study of T cells after yellow fever vaccination. This clonotype has just a few counts. No antigen is known for it. The CDR3 runs 14 residues. Looked up from germline, CDR1 is KGHDR and CDR2 is SFDVKD. Deletions cut 9 bases from V and 1 base from J, with 12 bases between. By 5'RACE template switching, TCR cDNA was produced, with a universal primer site and UMIs added in the process. TCRdb processed the 5' RACE reads anew with MiXCR; each CDR3 protein has one entry. The sample contains 300,000 to 400,000 distinct CDR3 sequences, over 8% of which appear only once. General observations from the study: From the bulk population, abundant clonotypes could contaminate and appear within FACS-sorted repertoires. Only a small proportion of the clonotypes turned up in both the CD4 and the CD8 compartments, likely arising from convergent recombination. Most clones from primary vaccination resurfaced after the booster (96% CD4, over 75% CD8).

The source was PBMCs, collected on the day of the first yellow fever vaccination. The sequence was obtained from a man in his late teens or twenties who received the YFV17D yellow fever vaccine. This chain connects TRBV24-1 to TRBJ2-4; D perhaps matches TRBD1 (5 bases). CDR3 loop: CATPQGLAKNIQYF. As DNA, the CDR3 is TGTGCCACCCCGCAGGGCCTTGCCAAAAACATTCAGTACTTC.